This TCR beta chain was identified in a study of T cells in placental villitis. General notes on the study: Placental TCR-beta repertoires were compared across villitis of unknown etiology, gestational-age-matched unaffected controls, and infectious villitis in order to test an allograft-versus-infection hypothesis.

Using the Amsterdam Criteria, researchers selected more than 8 placentae that carried a pathological diagnosis of high-grade villitis of unknown etiology. Mothers with villitis of unknown etiology had significantly higher gravidity and parity and more prior miscarriages than control and infectious villitis groups. After delivery, the placentae were collected and evaluated both grossly and histologically, and only then was archival tissue selected. Five 10-micron scrolls were cut from each FFPE block, and DNA was isolated using the AllPrep DNA/RNA FFPE Tissue kit. NanoDrop was used to check DNA concentration and purity, while a Bioanalyzer was used to assess RNA quality. Using the immunoSEQ v4 bias-controlled multiplex PCR assay, run blinded to group allocation, TCR-beta CDR3 regions were amplified from genomic DNA. To estimate the quantities of nucleated cells and T cells in each sample, reference gene primers were included together with the TCR-beta primers. Sequencing of the libraries was performed on an Illumina MiSeq with a 100-cycle paired-end protocol. In the authors' own workflow: Diversity and richness were calculated in immunoSEQ Analyzer software, with richness determined by iChao1 and clonality derived from Pielou evenness and Shannon diversity (0-1, with higher values meaning less diverse). CDR3 amino acid sequences with V/J genes were queried against VDJdb for CMV, EBV and influenza A specificities using confidence 3 and substitution 2. The Morisita-Horn index was used to assess how much TCR-beta amino acid clonotypes overlapped between the villitis of unknown etiology, infectious villitis and control repertoires. Not all clones reach the TCRdb copy of this immuneACCESS table, which keeps in-frame sequences only. Checked studies attribute under half of the gap to unresolved V genes and leave the rest unexplained. V, J and clone size derive from that table, while D and trimming were established from the DNA sequence. The sample has 2,000 to 2,500 clones on record, 82% of them singletons. 9.5% to 12% of the sample is taken by the ten largest.

The paper's findings and limits, for the study overall: In villitis of unknown etiology, the expanded clones were mostly private to each individual placenta, which suggests that there was no single initiating antigen. Villitis of unknown etiology placentae showed higher clonality than controls (median about 0.059 versus 0.0061, p=0.0025), indicating clonal expansion. CMV-specific clone frequencies were higher in infectious CMV cases than in villitis of unknown etiology (about 0.0099 vs 0.0011), and the villitis of unknown etiology frequencies did not differ from those of controls. Small amounts of decidua were contained in the paraffin blocks, so some of the captured T cells, especially in controls, may have been decidual rather than villous infiltrates. Sequencing bulk tissue made it impossible to distinguish helper, regulatory or cytotoxic T cells or to tell maternal from fetal T cells, and the approach excluded gamma-delta receptors.

This clone was found once. Which antigen it targets is not known. One base away there is no much larger clone; base qualities are not given. V lost 0 bases and J lost 6 bases; the stretch between them is 6 bases long. The CDR3, from cysteine to phenylalanine, totals 13 residues. The only DNA kept is the CDR3, 39 bases in frame from the first base. Reading the germline V gene gives CDR1 SGHAT and CDR2 FQNNGV. This chain joins TRBV11-2 to TRBJ2-1; confidence is insufficient to name the D gene. The clonotype comes from a human patient with villitis of unknown etiology; the placental T cells may come from both mother and fetus. The sample taken for sequencing was placental tissue containing maternal and fetal cells. DNA sequence: TGTGCCAGCAGCTTAGATCTCGTCAATGAGCAGTTCTTC. The encoded protein is CASSLDLVNEQFF.